This TCR beta chain was retrieved from a study of cytomegalovirus exposure and HLA in healthy donors. Whole-study results and caveats: The number of N-insertions in an Asian-associated ancestry cluster was reportedly below the 666-donor mean in a later analysis.

The CDR3 is 15 amino acids. Germline V lookup: CDR1 SGHRS, CDR2 YFSETQ. V gave up 5 bases and J gave up 1 base; unmatched junction bases: 6. On this clone: Its antigen remains unknown.

The PCR ran on 60 Vbeta and 13 Jbeta primers. Data came from immunoSEQ multiplex PCR; TCRdb stores just in-frame clones and leaves some out. The sample comprises some 130,000 clones, more than 60% of which are singletons, and roughly 8.8% rests with the top ten. The clonotype originates from a woman aged 45-65 years in good health and CMV-seropositive. The chain recombines TRBV5-1 with TRBJ1-1; TRBD1 agrees at 9 bases. The sample was PBMCs. The CDR3 here is CASSSGQGENTEAFF. CDR3 DNA: TGCGCCAGCAGTTCGGGACAGGGTGAGAACACTGAAGCTTTCTTT.